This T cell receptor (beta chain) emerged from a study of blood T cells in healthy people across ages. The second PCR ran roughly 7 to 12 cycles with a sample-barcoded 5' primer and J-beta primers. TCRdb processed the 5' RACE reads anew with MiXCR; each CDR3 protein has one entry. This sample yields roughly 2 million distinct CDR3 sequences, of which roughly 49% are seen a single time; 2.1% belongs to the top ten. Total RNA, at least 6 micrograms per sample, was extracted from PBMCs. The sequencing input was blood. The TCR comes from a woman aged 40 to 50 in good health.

CDR3 in DNA: TGTGCCAGCAGTTTATTTTTGGGTTACGGATACGAGCAGTACTTC. Its protein is CASSLFLGYGYEQYF. This chain joins TRBV27 and TRBJ2-4; D unresolved. The J call may not be correct, given that the DNA end is closer to TRBJ2-7. Per the germline V gene, CDR1 is MNHEY and CDR2 is SMNVEV (reference sequence). The CDR3 consists of 15 residues.